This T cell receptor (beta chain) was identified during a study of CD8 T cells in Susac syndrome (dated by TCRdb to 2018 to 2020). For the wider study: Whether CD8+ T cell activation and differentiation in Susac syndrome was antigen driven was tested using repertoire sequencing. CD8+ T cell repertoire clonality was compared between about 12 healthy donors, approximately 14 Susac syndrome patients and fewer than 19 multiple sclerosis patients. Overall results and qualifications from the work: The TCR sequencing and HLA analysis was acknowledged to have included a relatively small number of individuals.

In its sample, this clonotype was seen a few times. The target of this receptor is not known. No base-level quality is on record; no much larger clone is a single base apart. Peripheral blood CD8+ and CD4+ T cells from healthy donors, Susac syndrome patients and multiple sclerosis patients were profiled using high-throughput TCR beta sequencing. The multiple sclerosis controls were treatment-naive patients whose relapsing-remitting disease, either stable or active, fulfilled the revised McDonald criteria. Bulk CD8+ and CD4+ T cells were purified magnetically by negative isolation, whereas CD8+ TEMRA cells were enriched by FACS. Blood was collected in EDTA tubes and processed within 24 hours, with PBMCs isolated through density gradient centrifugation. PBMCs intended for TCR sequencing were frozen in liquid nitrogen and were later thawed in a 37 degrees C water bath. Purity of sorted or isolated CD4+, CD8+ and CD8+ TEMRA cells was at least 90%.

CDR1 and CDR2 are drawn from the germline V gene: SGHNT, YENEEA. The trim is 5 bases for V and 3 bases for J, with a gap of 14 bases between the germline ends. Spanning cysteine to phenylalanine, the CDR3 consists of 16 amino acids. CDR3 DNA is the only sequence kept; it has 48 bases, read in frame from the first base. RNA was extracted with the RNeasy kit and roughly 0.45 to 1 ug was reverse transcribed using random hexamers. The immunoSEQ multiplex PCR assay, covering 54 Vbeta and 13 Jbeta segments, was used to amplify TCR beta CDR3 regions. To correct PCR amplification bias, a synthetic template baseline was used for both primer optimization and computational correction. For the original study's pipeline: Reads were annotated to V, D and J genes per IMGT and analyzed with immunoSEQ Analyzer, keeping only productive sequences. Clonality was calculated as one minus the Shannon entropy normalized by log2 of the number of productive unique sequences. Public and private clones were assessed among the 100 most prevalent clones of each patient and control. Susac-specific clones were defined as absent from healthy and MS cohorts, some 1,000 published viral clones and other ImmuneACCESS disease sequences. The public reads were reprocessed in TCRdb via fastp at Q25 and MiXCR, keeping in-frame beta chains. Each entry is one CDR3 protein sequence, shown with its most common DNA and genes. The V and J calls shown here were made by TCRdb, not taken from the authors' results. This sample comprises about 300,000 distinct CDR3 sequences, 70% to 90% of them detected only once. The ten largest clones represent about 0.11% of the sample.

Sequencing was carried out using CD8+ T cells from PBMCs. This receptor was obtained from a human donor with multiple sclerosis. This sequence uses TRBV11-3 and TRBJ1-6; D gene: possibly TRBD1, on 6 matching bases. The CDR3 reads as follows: CASSHGQPLYNSPLHF. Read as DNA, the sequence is TGTGCCAGCAGCCACGGACAGCCTCTCTATAATTCACCCCTCCACTTT.